This T cell receptor (beta chain) was obtained from a study of monozygotic twins with cystic fibrosis. As for this clone: The germline gene is not matched at one end of the junction; a read error may be the cause.

Sequencing used immunoSEQ multiplex PCR; TCRdb keeps in-frame clones, though not all of them. This table has around 30,000 clones, 85% appearing once. There are 13 residues in the CDR3. Germline V gene sequence: CDR1 SGHRS, CDR2 YFSETQ. This chain connects TRBV5-1 to TRBJ1-4; TRBD1 might be the D (5 bases). The material sequenced was blood. This receptor was identified in a girl aged 2-10 years with cystic fibrosis. DNA for the CDR3: TGTGCCAGCAGCTCCTCAGGGAATGAAAAACTGTTTTTT. This encodes CASSSSGNEKLFF.